This T cell receptor beta chain was sequenced in a study of CD8+CD57+ T cells in acquired aplastic anemia. The overall study: The sorted CD4+ and CD8+ cells yielded an average approximately 3 ug of DNA.

Using genomic DNA as the template, TCR beta VDJ and CDR3 profiling was carried out. TCRdb passed the reads through MiXCR, listing each CDR3 protein once. Among a few hundred thousand distinct CDR3 sequences, approximately 51% were seen once, and the ten largest hold 15% to 20%. Comment on this clonotype: Its target is unknown.

The CDR3 is 15 residues long. Trimming took off 0 bases at V and 5 bases at J, with 13 bases between the two ends. Per germline, CDR1 DFQATT and CDR2 SNEGSKA (reference sequence). Study-level findings and limits: Overlap between patients and controls comprised roughly 28 CD8+ CDR3 sequences.

CD8+CD57+ cell expansion had been shown by flow cytometry in patients chosen for sequencing. Every patient presented with severe acquired aplastic anemia. Therapy had not been given to patients before blood sampling. Sample: sorted CD4+, CD8+, or CD8+CD57+ T cells (not recorded which) from PBMCs. The clonotype comes from a human donor with aplastic anemia. J is TRBJ2-2 and V is TRBV20-1; D perhaps matches TRBD2 (6 bases). The CDR3 spells CSARDPGTQTGELFF. As DNA, the CDR3 is TGCAGTGCTAGAGATCCGGGGACTCAAACCGGGGAGCTGTTTTTT.